The 18 T cell receptor beta chains given below trace back to one sample, sequenced in a study of response to subunit inactivated influenza vaccine. TCRdb reanalysed the RT-PCR reads using MiXCR and keeps one entry per CDR3 protein. Found here are 540,000 or so distinct CDR3 sequences, over 10% of them singletons; the top ten hold about 12%. Sequenced here: PBMCs from blood, sampled more than 35 days after vaccination. These receptor sequences come from a man between 45 and 60 years old who received an inactivated influenza vaccine.

The J gene is TRBJ2-7, the V gene TRBV20-1, with 9 bases matching TRBD1. V shed 1 base and J 1 base; nucleotides not matched to a gene: 8. CDR3 length: 16 amino acids. CDR1 and CDR2 (germline): DFQATT, SNEGSKA (reference sequence). The CDR3 sequence is CSARGLPGQGSYEQYF. In nucleotides, the CDR3 is TGCAGTGCTAGAGGGTTACCGGGACAGGGATCCTACGAGCAGTACTTC.

This chain uses TRBV7-2 with TRBJ2-5; weak D call: TRBD2 (6 bases). The CDR3 consists of 15 residues. Looked up from germline, CDR1 is SGHTA and CDR2 is FQGNSA. The V end was cut by 5 bases, the J end by 2 bases, with 15 bases between. The CDR3 region is CASSVSRGSQETQYF. DNA for the CDR3: TGTGCCAGCAGCGTCAGCCGGGGGAGTCAAGAGACCCAGTACTTC.

This clonotype was counted between two and nine times. The V and J genes are TRBV4-2 and TRBJ2-5; perhaps D is TRBD1 or TRBD2 (5 bases each). Trimming took off 0 bases at V and 5 bases at J, with 13 bases between the two ends. The germline V gene encodes CDR1 LGHNA and CDR2 YNFKEQ. There are 15 residues in the CDR3. The CDR3 loop reads CASSQEPRGRETQYF. Here the CDR3 DNA reads TGTGCCAGCAGCCAAGAACCCCGGGGACGGGAGACCCAGTACTTC.

This clonotype has a handful of counts. This chain joins TRBV11-2 and TRBJ2-2; tentatively, D is TRBD1 (6 bases). Germline V gene sequence: CDR1 SGHAT, CDR2 FQNNGV. The V end lost 3 bases, the J end lost 4 bases, and 9 bases lay between the germline ends. The length of the CDR3 is 14 residues. The CDR3 loop reads CASSFGQPTGELFF. DNA for the CDR3: TGTGCCAGCAGCTTCGGACAGCCCACCGGGGAGCTGTTTTTT.

This clonotype has more than one count but fewer than ten. The J gene is TRBJ2-3, the V gene TRBV5-1, with 8 nucleotides matching TRBD1. With 4 bases clipped from V and 0 bases from J, the junction kept 4 bases outside the gene matches. Germline V gene sequence: CDR1 SGHRS, CDR2 YFSETQ. CDR3 length equals 15 residues. Here the CDR3 reads CASSVTGGSTDTQYF. The CDR3 DNA is TGCGCCAGCAGCGTAACAGGGGGAAGCACAGATACGCAGTATTTT. Full variable domain (outside the CDR3, taken from reference TRBV5-1 and TRBJ2-3): KAGVTQTPRYLIKTRGQQVTLSCSPISGHRSVSWYQQTPGQGLQFLFEYFSETQRNKGNFPGRFSGRQFSNSRSEMNVSTLELGDSALYLCASSVTGGSTDTQYFGPGTRLTVL.

The genes are TRBV10-3 and TRBJ2-3; 9 bases align to TRBD2. Trimming cost V 8 bases and J 4 bases; bases outside gene matches: 7. Germline V gives CDR1 ENHRY, CDR2 SYGVKD. There are 14 residues in the CDR3. The CDR3 here is CAIAQSGGPDTQYF. Here the CDR3 DNA reads TGTGCCATCGCCCAAAGCGGGGGGCCAGATACGCAGTATTTT.

The V call is TRBV11-2, the J call TRBJ2-1, with 9 positions matching TRBD2. The V gene end was trimmed by 1 base and the J gene end by 7 bases; junction bases not matched to a gene: 17. CDR1 is SGHAT, CDR2 FQNNGV, per germline. This CDR3 is 19 amino acids long. This chain's CDR3 is CASSLVSGRYSRLRNEQFF. For the CDR3, the DNA is TGTGCCAGCAGCTTAGTTAGCGGGAGATACTCCCGGCTCCGTAATGAGCAGTTCTTC.

This clonotype was seen many times. The chain links TRBV5-1 to TRBJ2-7, with 7 bases that match TRBD2. Germline assignment: CDR1 SGHRS and CDR2 YFSETQ. CDR3 size: 15 residues. After removal of 4 bases from V and 0 bases from J, the junction contained 7 bases not matched to a gene. CDR3 sequence (DNA): TGCGCCAGCAGCCTTACTAGCGCAAACTCCTACGAGCAGTACTTC. Its translation: CASSLTSANSYEQYF. Variable domain in full (rest from reference TRBV5-1 and TRBJ2-7): KAGVTQTPRYLIKTRGQQVTLSCSPISGHRSVSWYQQTPGQGLQFLFEYFSETQRNKGNFPGRFSGRQFSNSRSEMNVSTLELGDSALYLCASSLTSANSYEQYFGPGTRLTVT.

The chain joins TRBV6-1 to TRBJ2-3; D unresolved. This CDR3 is built from 14 residues. Trimming took 5 bases from V and 1 from J, leaving 10 bases between them. CDR1 is MNHNS and CDR2 is SASEGT in the germline V gene. Here the CDR3 DNA reads TGTGCCAGCAGTACAGCAGCCGGCACAGATACGCAGTATTTT. Translation gives CASSTAAGTDTQYF.

The sample holds many counts of this clonotype. The CDR3 DNA reads as TGCAGTGCTAGACCTCCAGGGGGCTACACCGGGGAGCTGTTTTTT. This codes for CSARPPGGYTGELFF. The J gene is TRBJ2-2, the V gene TRBV20-1, with TRBD1 identical over 8 bases. CDR3 length equals 15 residues. The V gene's germline CDR1 is DFQATT and CDR2 SNEGSKA (reference sequence). J lost 3 bases, V lost 2 bases, and 5 bases had no gene match.

At least ten counts were recorded for this clonotype. The chain is built from TRBV12-3 or TRBV12-4 and TRBJ2-1; D is ambiguous. The CDR3 has 11 residues. V was clipped by 6 bases and J by 5 bases, with 5 bases between them. The CDR3: CASRENNEQFF. CDR3 DNA: TGTGCCAGCAGAGAGAACAATGAGCAGTTCTTC.

This clonotype showed up just a few times. As DNA, the CDR3 is TGTGCCACCTCGCGCGGGGGAGCCGAAGATACGCAGTATTTT. Protein product: CATSRGGAEDTQYF. V is TRBV28 and J is TRBJ2-3, with TRBD2 matching 7 bases. Germline lookup yields CDR1 MDHEN and CDR2 SYDVKM. This CDR3 comprises 14 residues. V lost 10 bases and J lost 5; bases outside the gene matches: 12.

This clonotype was picked up a small number of times. The rearrangement uses TRBV12-3 or TRBV12-4 and TRBJ2-1; D possibly matches TRBD1 or TRBD2 (5 bases each). The V end lost 7 bases, the J end lost 0 bases, and 13 bases lay between the germline ends. The CDR3 runs 15 residues. The chain's CDR3 is CASTPGAYSYNEQFF. In nucleotides, the CDR3 is TGTGCCAGCACCCCCGGGGCCTACTCCTACAATGAGCAGTTCTTC.

The chain combines TRBV11-2 with TRBJ2-6; D call uncertain. The length of the CDR3 is 14 residues. V was pared by 7 bases and J by 3 bases, with 10 bases between. CDR1 and CDR2 from the germline V gene are SGHAT and FQNNGV. In nucleotides, the CDR3 is TGTGCCAGCACCATCGGATTTGGGGCCAACGTCCTGACTTTC. Translation: CASTIGFGANVLTF.

DNA for the CDR3: TGCGCCAGCAGCACCCAGAGCCAAGAGACCCAGTACTTC. Protein: CASSTQSQETQYF. The rearrangement links TRBV5-1 to TRBJ2-5; D uncertain. The V end lost 4 bases, the J end lost 1 base, and 8 bases lay between the germline ends. CDR3 length: 13 residues. CDR1 is SGHRS and CDR2 is YFSETQ in the germline V gene.

A few counts support this clonotype. The chain combines TRBV5-1 with TRBJ2-4, with 12 nucleotides matching TRBD2. V lost 2 bases to trimming and J lost 3 bases; unmatched junction nucleotides: 9. The germline V gene encodes CDR1 SGHRS and CDR2 YFSETQ. CDR3 length: 18 residues. The chain's CDR3 is CASSLGLAGGPDKNIQYF. CDR3 bases: TGCGCCAGCAGCTTAGGCCTAGCGGGAGGGCCTGACAAAAACATTCAGTACTTC.

This clonotype has just a few counts. The missing conserved phenylalanine or tryptophan at the end of this CDR3 makes a read error likely. It is unclear where the CDR3 begins or ends on the DNA, so no DNA is shown, and the CDR3 is as TCRdb lists it. This chain connects TRBV7-9 to TRBJ2-5; TRBD1, the D gene given by the table, was not confirmed from the DNA. Germline CDR1 reads SEHNR; CDR2 reads FQNEAQ (reference sequence). The CDR3 totals 13 residues, both ends included. CDR3 sequence: CASSTPKGTGRFI.

This clonotype occurred many times. In DNA form, the CDR3 reads TGCGCCAGCAGCCAAAACAGGGCCGCGAACACCGGGGAGCTGTTTTTT. This gives the protein CASSQNRAANTGELFF. The chain has TRBV4-3 and TRBJ2-2, with D perhaps TRBD1 (6 bases). The V gene lost 2 bases and the J gene lost 0 bases, with 10 bases spanning the gap. Germline CDR1 is LGHNA and CDR2 is YSLEER. This CDR3 comprises 16 residues.